This T cell receptor (beta chain) originates from a study of early T cells in non-severe SARS-CoV-2 infection. For the study at large: Unpaired chains resulted from sequencing bulk RNA of unsorted whole blood. Overall study results and limits: The matching step, a VDJdb search, favored anti-spike CD8 responses and missed private and CD4 specificities.

On this clonotype: Its antigen is not identified.

The CDR3 has 18 residues. The V gene end was trimmed by 1 base and the J gene end by 6 bases; junction bases not matched to a gene: 10. Germline V gene sequence: CDR1 SGHTA, CDR2 FQGTGA. The TCR library protocol was used to attach unique molecular identifiers. These identifiers were attached to individual cDNA molecules. MiXCR was run by TCRdb on the 5' RACE reads, yielding one entry per CDR3 protein. The data contain more than 35,000 distinct CDR3 sequences, around 3.9% of them seen just once; the ten biggest clones take up 9% to 10%. The chain combines TRBV7-3 with TRBJ2-1, with 12 bases aligning to TRBD2. The sequenced sample consisted of whole blood. This sequence originates from an adult who was a healthcare worker with PCR-confirmed SARS-CoV-2 infection or an uninfected control (not recorded which). In DNA, the CDR3 is TGTGCCAGCAGCTTAAACCGACTAGCGGGAGCAAGTGTCAATGAGCAGTTCTTC. The encoded protein is CASSLNRLAGASVNEQFF. Variable domain in full (rest from reference TRBV7-3 and TRBJ2-1): GAGVSQTPSNKVTEKGKYVELRCDPISGHTALYWYRQSLGQGPEFLIYFQGTGAADDSGLPNDRFFAVRPEGSVSTLKIQRTERGDSAVYLCASSLNRLAGASVNEQFFGPGTRLTVL.